The 3 T cell receptor beta chains below come from one sample, sequenced in a study of shared clonotypes between healthy human individuals. Profiled with immunoSEQ multiplex PCR; TCRdb holds only in-frame clones, not every one. The sample has approximately 740,000 clones; around 92% are singletons. The naive CD8 fraction comprised CD45RO-negative cells positively selected for CCR7 and excluded terminally differentiated effector memory CD45RA+ cells. The sequencing input was naive CD8+ T cells sorted from blood. Receptors were obtained from a man younger than 40 in good health.

J is TRBJ2-7 and V is TRBV5-1, with TRBD2 identical over 15 bases. With V trimmed by 4 bases and J by 3 bases, 5 bases remained unmatched. The length of the CDR3 is 16 residues. CDR1 SGHRS and CDR2 YFSETQ come from the germline V gene. The CDR3 region has the DNA TGCGCCAGCAGCGGGACTAGCGGGAGGACCGTCTACGAGCAGTACTTC. Protein: CASSGTSGRTVYEQYF.

V is TRBV6-5 and J is TRBJ2-5, with D perhaps given as TRBD1 or TRBD2 (6 bases each). The CDR3 has 13 amino acids. V lost 5 bases and J lost 5, with 12 bases in between. Germline values: CDR1 MNHEY, CDR2 SVGAGI. The CDR3: CASSPLGGETQYF. CDR3 nucleotides: TGTGCCAGCAGTCCCTTAGGGGGGGAGACCCAGTACTTC.

J is TRBJ2-7 and V is TRBV9; TRBD1 is a possible D gene (6 bases). The CDR3 contains 15 residues. Trimming shortened V by 4 bases and J by 2 bases, and 16 bases separated the two germline ends. Germline assignment: CDR1 SGDLS and CDR2 YYNGEE. The CDR3 DNA follows: TGTGCCAGCAGCCCCTCGGACAGCCGCCCCTACGAGCAGTACTTC. It translates to CASSPSDSRPYEQYF.